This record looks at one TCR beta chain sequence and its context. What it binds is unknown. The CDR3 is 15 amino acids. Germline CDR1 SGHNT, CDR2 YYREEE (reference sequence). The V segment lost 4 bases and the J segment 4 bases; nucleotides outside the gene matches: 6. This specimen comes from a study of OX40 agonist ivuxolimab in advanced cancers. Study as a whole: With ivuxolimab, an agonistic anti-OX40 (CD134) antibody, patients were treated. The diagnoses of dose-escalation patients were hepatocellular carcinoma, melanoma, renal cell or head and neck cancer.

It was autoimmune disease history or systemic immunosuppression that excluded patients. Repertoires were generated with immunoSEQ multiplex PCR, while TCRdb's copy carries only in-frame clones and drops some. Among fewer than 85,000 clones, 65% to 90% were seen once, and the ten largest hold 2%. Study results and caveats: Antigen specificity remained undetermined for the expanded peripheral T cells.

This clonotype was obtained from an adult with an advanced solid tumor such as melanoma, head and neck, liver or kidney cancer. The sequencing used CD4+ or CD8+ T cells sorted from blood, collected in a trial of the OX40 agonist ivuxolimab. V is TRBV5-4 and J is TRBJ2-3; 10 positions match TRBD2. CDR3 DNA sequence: TGTGCCAGCAGCCTAAGAGCGGGGGGGGCAGATACGCAGTATTTT. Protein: CASSLRAGGADTQYF.